This TCR beta chain was recorded in a study of control samples from healthy donors and cancer patients. The repertoire was sequenced with immunoSEQ multiplex PCR; TCRdb's copy has only in-frame clones and lacks some. The sample records about 110,000 clones, 90% being singletons. The CDR3 has 15 residues. Trimming removed 2 bases at V and 4 bases at J, with 13 bases between. Germline CDR1 and CDR2: LGHNT and FRNRAP. J is TRBJ2-3 and V is TRBV12-5; D perhaps matches TRBD1 (5 bases). Sequencing used blood. This TCR came from a human donor in good health. The donor label of this sample is uncertain. The CDR3 nucleotides read TGTGCTAGTGGTTTGCTGTCAGGGTTCCCAGATACGCAGTATTTT. Translating it yields CASGLLSGFPDTQYF.